The 24 T cell receptor beta chains presented below share a single source sample, sequenced in a study of T cells in narcolepsy. Measured with immunoSEQ multiplex PCR; TCRdb has only the in-frame clones, and not every one. Of about 29,000 clones in the sample, around 87% were seen once. The sequenced sample consisted of memory (CD45RA-) CD4+ T cells from blood. Every receptor here comes from a human donor in good health.

The chain links TRBV19 to TRBJ1-5; D possibly corresponds to TRBD1 (6 bases). V was clipped by 5 bases and J by 7 bases, with 12 bases between them. The germline V gene has CDR1 LNHDA and CDR2 SQIVND (reference sequence). This CDR3 has 13 amino acids. CDR3: CASSGQSDQPQHF. CDR3 sequence (DNA): TGTGCCAGTAGTGGACAGAGTGACCAGCCCCAGCATTTT.

The chain uses TRBV5-4 and TRBJ2-3; 7 nucleotides match TRBD1. Germline CDR1 is SGHNT and CDR2 is YYREEE (reference sequence). CDR3 size: 16 residues. Trimming removed 3 bases from V and 1 base from J; junction bases left unmatched: 8. The CDR3 reads CASSSPGQYGTDTQYF. As DNA, the CDR3 is TGTGCCAGCAGCTCTCCGGGACAGTATGGCACAGATACGCAGTATTTT.

The chain combines TRBV5-1 with TRBJ1-5, with D perhaps TRBD1 (6 bases). V lost 0 bases, J lost 0 bases, and 10 bases lay in between. Looked up from germline, CDR1 is SGHRS and CDR2 is YFSETQ. This CDR3 region has 16 residues. CDR3 in amino acids: CASSLGTDLSNQPQHF. The CDR3 DNA sequence: TGCGCCAGCAGCTTGGGGACAGACCTTAGCAATCAGCCCCAGCATTTT.

This clone was observed a few times. J is TRBJ1-5 and V is TRBV6-6; 7 nucleotides agree with TRBD1. V trimming: 5 bases; J trimming: 7 bases; junction bases outside the gene matches: 5. The CDR3 length is 13 residues. Germline V gene sequence: CDR1 MNHNY, CDR2 SVGAGI (reference sequence). The CDR3 reads CASSDREEQPQHF. The CDR3 nucleotides read TGTGCCAGCAGTGACAGGGAGGAGCAGCCCCAGCATTTT.

This clone was detected only a few times. This chain connects TRBV19 to TRBJ1-1; 8 bases align to TRBD1. V trimming: 6 bases; J trimming: 1 base; junction bases outside the gene matches: 7. Germline V lookup: CDR1 LNHDA, CDR2 SQIVND (reference sequence). This CDR3 spans 15 amino acids. The CDR3 DNA reads TGTGCCAGTAGGGGGCTTGGGACAGGGAACACTGAAGCTTTCTTT. Its protein product is CASRGLGTGNTEAFF.

The sample holds one count of this clone. J is TRBJ2-7 and V is TRBV11-2, with unresolved D. There are 12 residues in the CDR3. Looked up from germline, CDR1 is SGHAT and CDR2 is FQNNGV. With 6 bases removed from V and 3 bases from J, the gap between germline ends came to 9 bases. CDR3 in amino acids: CASRPSNYEQYF. The CDR3 DNA sequence: TGTGCCAGCAGGCCCTCCAACTACGAGCAGTACTTC.

This sequence joins TRBV15 and TRBJ2-1, with 7 bases identical to TRBD2. The CDR3 contains 16 residues. Germline assignment: CDR1 LNHNV and CDR2 YYDKDF (reference sequence). The V gene end was trimmed by 3 bases and the J gene end by 0 bases; junction bases not matched to a gene: 5. For the CDR3, the DNA is TGTGCCACCAGCAGGGGAAGCGGGGTCTCCTACAATGAGCAGTTCTTC. This encodes CATSRGSGVSYNEQFF.

The gene calls are TRBV19 and TRBJ2-3; D gene uncertain. Germline V CDR1 and CDR2: LNHDA, SQIVND (reference sequence). The CDR3 sequence is 14 residues long. V shed 1 base and J shed 7 bases, with 12 bases lying between them. CDR3 in DNA: TGTGCCAGTAGTATAGGAAGACTCGTCAATACGCAGTATTTT. Encoded protein: CASSIGRLVNTQYF.

The table lists this clone with a few counts. The chain carries TRBV6-4 and TRBJ2-1; possible D gene TRBD1, 6 bases. The CDR3 extends over 15 amino acids. The germline V and J ends were trimmed by 2 bases and 3 bases, with 11 bases remaining between them. Germline CDR1 MRHNA, CDR2 SNTAGT. CDR3 DNA: TGTGCCAGCAGTGACATACAGGGCAACTACAATGAGCAGTTCTTC. Translating gives CASSDIQGNYNEQFF.

CDR3: CASSQWTVNNSPLHF. The CDR3 DNA reads as TGTGCCAGCAGCCAATGGACCGTGAATAATTCACCCCTCCACTTT. V gene TRBV11-2 combines with J gene TRBJ1-6; no definite D call. Germline V CDR1 and CDR2: SGHAT, FQNNGV. The CDR3 spans 15 residues. V was clipped by 5 bases and J by 5 bases, with 13 bases between them.

This clone was picked up one time. This sequence joins TRBV28 and TRBJ2-1, with unresolved D. Germline CDR1 MDHEN, CDR2 SYDVKM. This CDR3 region has 15 residues. V was clipped by 2 bases and J by 3 bases, with 11 bases between them. The DNA of the CDR3 is TGTGCCAGCAGTTTAGGGCAAAGTGACTACAATGAGCAGTTCTTC. Amino acids: CASSLGQSDYNEQFF.

The genes are TRBV2 and TRBJ1-5; D not resolved. CDR3 size: 14 residues. Germline V gene data show CDR1 as SNHLY and CDR2 as FYNNEI. Trimming removed 3 bases from V and 0 bases from J, with 6 bases in between. CDR3 bases: TGTGCCAGCAGTGAGGAGCATAGCAATCAGCCCCAGCATTTT. Encoded protein: CASSEEHSNQPQHF. The variable domain in full, with the rest retrieved from reference TRBV2 and TRBJ1-5, is EPEVTQTPSHQVTQMGQEVILRCVPISNHLYFYWYRQILGQKVEFLVSFYNNEISEKSEIFDDQFSVERPDGSNFTLKIRSTKLEDSAMYFCASSEEHSNQPQHFGDGTRLSIL.

This chain links TRBV10-3 with TRBJ2-5; D is undetermined. The CDR3 is 17 amino acids. Trimming took 0 bases from V and 1 from J, leaving 15 bases between them. Germline-derived CDR1 and CDR2 are ENHRY and SYGVKD. Written as DNA, the CDR3 is TGTGCCATCAGTGAGTCGATTGGGGTGGGTTCCCAAGAGACCCAGTACTTC. The encoded protein is CAISESIGVGSQETQYF.

The chain combines TRBV18 with TRBJ2-6; TRBD2 might be the D (5 bases). V shed 3 bases and J shed 4 bases, with 10 bases lying between them. Germline loops: CDR1 KGHSH, CDR2 LQKENI. The CDR3 sequence is 15 residues long. The CDR3 sequence is CASSPPGRGANVLTF. The CDR3 bases are TGTGCCAGCTCACCCCCGGGGAGAGGGGCCAACGTCCTGACTTTC.

This sequence joins TRBV7-3 and TRBJ2-3, with 7 nucleotides matching TRBD2. Germline CDR1 SGHTA, CDR2 FQGTGA. The CDR3 contains 15 residues. V dropped 5 bases and J dropped 2; count of bases not matched to a gene: 7. The CDR3 coding sequence is TGTGCCAGCAGCACGCTTAGCGGGCCCACAGATACGCAGTATTTT. Encoded protein: CASSTLSGPTDTQYF.

The chain combines TRBV6-5 with TRBJ2-5; D is undetermined. Trimming shortened V by 8 bases and J by 7 bases, and 11 bases separated the two germline ends. Germline V gene data show CDR1 as MNHEY and CDR2 as SVGAGI. The CDR3 extends over 11 amino acids. Here the CDR3 DNA reads TGTGCCAGCGGATGGAAAGGGACCCAGTACTTC. As protein: CASGWKGTQYF.

The CDR3 sequence: CASSNSLGGSEAFF. DNA of the CDR3: TGTGCCAGCAGTAACAGCCTGGGAGGGAGTGAAGCTTTCTTT. The J gene is TRBJ1-1, the V gene TRBV25-1, with D hard to call. Trimming took off 5 bases at V and 7 bases at J, with 17 bases between the two ends. This CDR3 spans 14 amino acids. Germline-derived CDR1 and CDR2 are MGHDK and SYGVNS.

The V and J genes are TRBV7-9 and TRBJ1-3; D is perhaps TRBD1 (5 bases). The CDR3 spans 16 residues. The germline gives CDR1 SEHNR, CDR2 FQNEAQ (reference sequence). V lost 5 bases and J 0 bases, leaving 14 bases between the germline ends. The CDR3 nucleotides read TGTGCCAGCAGCGAGGGGCTTCCGAGCTCTGGAAACACCATATATTTT. Its translation is CASSEGLPSSGNTIYF.

The chain joins TRBV30 to TRBJ2-7, with a tentative D call TRBD1 (6 bases). The germline V gene has CDR1 GTSNPN and CDR2 SVGIG (reference sequence). The V end lost 2 bases, the J end lost 1 base, and 12 bases lay between the germline ends. The CDR3 runs to 14 residues. CDR3 sequence: CAWSPTGGSYEQYF. CDR3 in DNA: TGTGCCTGGAGTCCGACAGGTGGATCCTACGAGCAGTACTTC.

This rearrangement joins TRBV9 to TRBJ2-5; tentatively, D is TRBD1 or TRBD2 (5 bases each). Trimming took off 0 bases at V and 5 bases at J, with 17 bases between the two ends. The CDR3 loop spans 16 amino acids. The V gene's germline CDR1 is SGDLS and CDR2 YYNGEE. The CDR3 region has the DNA TGTGCCAGCAGCGTAGCCGGAGCCATGGGGACGGAGACCCAGTACTTC. It encodes CASSVAGAMGTETQYF.

The chain has TRBV6-6 and TRBJ1-4; no clear D. V lost 3 bases to trimming and J lost 7 bases, with 12 bases between them. The germline V gene encodes CDR1 MNHNY and CDR2 SVGAGI (reference sequence). CDR3 length: 14 amino acids. Written as DNA, the CDR3 is TGTGCCAGCAGTTATTTGGACGGGAGTGAAAAACTGTTTTTT. This translates into CASSYLDGSEKLFF.

The rearrangement joins TRBV6-5 to TRBJ1-3, with a tentative D call TRBD1 (6 bases). The CDR3 is 15 amino acids. Germline V gene lookup returns CDR1 MNHEY and CDR2 SVGAGI. V lost 7 bases, J lost 0 bases, and 13 bases lay in between. The CDR3 DNA follows: TGTGCCAGCAAGGGACACCCTGCCTCTGGAAACACCATATATTTT. This codes for CASKGHPASGNTIYF.

The V gene is TRBV11-2, the J gene TRBJ1-6; weak D call: TRBD1 (6 bases). Per the germline V gene, CDR1 is SGHAT and CDR2 is FQNNGV. V was cut by 1 base and J by 10 bases, with 14 bases left in between. This CDR3 has 15 amino acids. The CDR3 DNA sequence: TGTGCCAGCAGCTTAGCGGGACAAGCTCTCTCACCCCTCCACTTT. This encodes CASSLAGQALSPLHF.

The V and J genes are TRBV5-1 and TRBJ2-7; D is tentatively TRBD1 or TRBD2 (5 bases each). Germline assignment: CDR1 SGHRS and CDR2 YFSETQ. CDR3 length equals 14 residues. The germline V and J ends were trimmed by 4 bases and 4 bases, with 15 bases remaining between them. CDR3 protein: CASSEGRFLYEQYF. The DNA of the CDR3 is TGCGCCAGCAGCGAGGGACGGTTTTTATACGAGCAGTACTTC.